This record concerns one TCR beta chain sequence. Its antigen remains unidentified. One base away there is no much larger clone; base qualities are not given. These data come from a study of blood T cell repertoires in COVID-19 (dated by TCRdb to the early 2020s). A note on the overall study: Samples from collaborators originated in the United States, Italy and Spain and spanned both the acute and convalescent phases of COVID-19. The repertoires were released in a freely available public database meant as a resource for research on the immune response to SARS-CoV-2. Where available, HLA class I and class II types were obtained from metadata supplied by the sample provider rather than from assay-based typing. The sample metadata nearly always contained a de-identified subject ID, COVID-19 status, age in years and sex. Subjects who had been exposed to COVID-19, were actively infected with it, or had recovered from it provided the deeply sampled blood TCRbeta repertoires that made up the dataset. The samples were drawn from the first 160 participants of the ongoing ImmuneRACE study and from 1,254 subjects provided by 6 global collaborators. The prospective study material was composed of cDNA or gDNA derived from T cells, B-cell-depleted T cells, or PBMCs. Paper-wide results and their limitations: How much clinical and demographic metadata was included differed by source and by participant, and the metadata was provided uncurated.

TCRbeta CDR3 regions were amplified from genomic DNA by means of the immunoSEQ Assay, a bias-controlled multiplex PCR. The study's own analysis went as follows. The number of nucleated cells in each sample was estimated by amplification of reference gene primers within the assay. To quantify the absolute abundance of each unique TCRbeta CDR3 rearrangement, sequence reads were collapsed and filtered. Productive Simpson clonality was computed per sample as the square root of Simpson's diversity index over productive rearrangements. TCRdb stores this immuneACCESS table with in-frame sequences only. Part of the clones is absent; in the studies checked, under half of the shortfall reflects unresolved V genes, and no reason is known for the rest. The DNA was the basis for D and trimming; V, J and clone size are from that table. Counted in this sample were around 300,000 clones; roughly 90% of them appeared once. 0.9% to 1% of the sample is held by the ten biggest clonotypes.

Germline trimming: 5 bases from V, 8 bases from J; junction bases outside gene matches: 4. According to the germline V gene, CDR1 reads MDHEN and CDR2 reads SYDVKM. The CDR3 starts with the cysteine, ends with the phenylalanine, and has 14 residues. Just the 42-base CDR3 DNA is kept, in frame starting at base 1. Samples from volunteer blood donors who had recovered from COVID-19 were contributed by a second Seattle source. Each collaborating institution followed its own protocols to collect whole blood in K2EDTA tubes. For TCRbeta analysis, collaborator samples were shipped as frozen whole blood, as isolated PBMCs, or as DNA extracted from either sample type.

The specimen sequenced was peripheral blood. This receptor was taken from a woman aged 35 to 49 who had recovered from COVID-19. The chain is encoded by TRBV28 joined to TRBJ1-6; the junction holds 9 bases that match TRBD1. The nucleotide sequence reads TGTGCCAGCAGTGGGGACAGGGCCCATTCACCCCTCCACTTT. The translation is CASSGDRAHSPLHF.